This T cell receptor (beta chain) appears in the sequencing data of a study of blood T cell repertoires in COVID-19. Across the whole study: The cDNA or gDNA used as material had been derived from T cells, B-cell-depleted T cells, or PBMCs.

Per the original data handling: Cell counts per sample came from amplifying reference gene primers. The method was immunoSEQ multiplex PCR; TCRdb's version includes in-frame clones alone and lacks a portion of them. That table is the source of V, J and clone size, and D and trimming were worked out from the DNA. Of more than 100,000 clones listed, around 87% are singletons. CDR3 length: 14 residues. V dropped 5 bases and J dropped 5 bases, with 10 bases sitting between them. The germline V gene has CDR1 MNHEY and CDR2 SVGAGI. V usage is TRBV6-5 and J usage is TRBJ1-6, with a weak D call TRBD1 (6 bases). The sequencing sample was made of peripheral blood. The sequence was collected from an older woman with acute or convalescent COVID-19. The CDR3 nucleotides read TGTGCCAGCAGTAATCAGGGGAATAATTCACCCCTCCACTTT. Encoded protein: CASSNQGNNSPLHF.